The T cell receptor beta chain described here comes from a study of CD8+ T cells in alopecia areata (dated by TCRdb to about 2018). Regarding the research as a whole: The treated patients, all with moderate-to-severe alopecia areata, were enrolled in an open-label pilot trial of oral tofacitinib given at 5 to 10 mg twice daily. Scalp clonality was compared among normal scalp (n=4), patchy alopecia areata scalp (n=8), and alopecia totalis/universalis scalp (n=8). Tofacitinib was given for 6 to 18 months, followed by 6 months of follow-up off drug to assess delayed response and recurrence. In treated patients, disease severity was measured using the SALT score, which gives the percentage of scalp surface area affected. Biopsies were taken from tofacitinib-treated patients at baseline and again at 4 and 24 weeks into treatment, and several of those patients also had a later scalp biopsy. The study used high-throughput TCRbeta sequencing to examine T cell clonal expansion in alopecia areata, in both the C3H/HeJ mouse model and human patients. Scalp tissue and sorted CD4+ and CD8+ peripheral blood T cells from patchy and totalis/universalis alopecia areata patients and from healthy controls were covered by human TCRbeta sequencing. TCRbeta CDR3 regions were amplified by immunoSEQ multiplex PCR with 35 Vbeta forward and 13 Jbeta reverse primers. RNA was obtained with the PAXgene miRNA kit for fixed scalp, the miRNeasy kit for PBMCs, and the RNeasy kit for mouse skin.

Broad study findings and their caveats: During tofacitinib treatment, many expanded lesional clones stuck around in both scalp and blood, and this persistence may partly explain why relapse happens after treatment is stopped. Scalp clonality and the number of expanded CD8+ clones among the top 100 scalp clones were significantly decreased by tofacitinib. Because the treated cohort was small and had only one nonresponder, larger studies are needed to examine links between baseline CD8+ expansion and response. Higher clonality and more expanded CD8+ clones were observed in lesional scalp than in normal scalp, particularly in alopecia totalis/universalis, a finding suggestive of antigenic drive. Compared with mice, TCR sequences shared between patients were less clear, possibly partly because of HLA diversity across the patient population. Resident alphabeta T cells in normal human skin are also sequenced, complicating scalp TCR repertoire analysis, unlike mouse skin dominated by gammadelta T cells.

The time point label here, explained by the study, means: less than 30 weeks on oral tofacitinib. What the treatment or condition label conveys for this sample: oral pan-JAK inhibitor, 5-10 mg twice daily. From alopecia areata patients, peripheral blood was collected along with lesional scalp punch biopsies. PBMCs were isolated by density centrifugation and stained for CD3, CD4 and CD8, and CD4+ and CD8+ T cells were sorted on a FACSAria. Library method: the immunoSEQ multiplex PCR assay. To provide template for TCR sequencing, every sample had RNA extracted and reverse transcribed into cDNA. First-strand cDNA was synthesized using SuperScript III with a 2:1 mix of oligo-dT and random hexamers. A synthetic immune receptor repertoire was used to measure amplification bias, and any remaining bias was corrected computationally. Per the authors' processing: Raw reads were preprocessed for error removal, and CDR3 was defined according to IMGT conventions as running from the conserved cysteine to phenylalanine. Clonality was calculated as 1 minus Shannon entropy normalized by log2 of the number of productive unique TCRs. Scalp TCRbeta sequences were cross-referenced with sorted blood CD4 and CD8 repertoires so that the CD4 or CD8 identity of scalp clones could be inferred. Sourced from immuneACCESS, this table was stored by TCRdb with only in-frame sequences that have V and J called. A share of the clones is absent; for the studies checked, an unresolved V gene accounts for under half, and the remainder has no known explanation. That table is the source of V, J and clone size, and D and trimming were worked out from the DNA. This sample lists under 350,000 clones; over 45% were detected once. Under 2% of the sample lies in the top ten.

The CDR3 spans 12 residues, from the cysteine through the phenylalanine. Only CDR3 DNA remains: 36 bases, in frame from the first base. The V end loses 2 bases and the J end loses 6 bases, and a stretch of 6 bases separates them. Via the germline V gene, CDR1 is MGHRA and CDR2 YSYEKL. About this clone: Its specific antigen is unknown. Base qualities are missing; no much larger clone stands one base away.

The TCR comes from a human donor with alopecia areata. The specimen comprised CD4+ T cells sorted from blood, sampled at week 24, from a patient treated with tofacitinib. Recombination linked TRBV4-1 to TRBJ2-3; no confident D gene assignment can be made. The sequenced DNA is TGCGCCAGCAGCCAAACTGAGGATACGCAGTATTTT. Translated, it gives CASSQTEDTQYF.